These 11 T cell receptor beta chains were sequenced from one sample in a study of shared clonotypes between healthy human individuals. Sequenced by immunoSEQ multiplex PCR; TCRdb stores in-frame clones only, minus some. The sample has roughly 1.4 million clones, approximately 98.5% seen once; the top ten hold 0.36%. The specimen was naive CD4+ T cells sorted from blood. Stated subset: CD45RA+ positively selected. The receptors come from a man aged 25 to 40 in good health.

The J gene is TRBJ2-1, the V gene TRBV6-4; D is undetermined. Germline V gives CDR1 MRHNA, CDR2 SNTAGT. This CDR3 has 9 amino acids. V was cut by 8 bases and J by 5 bases, with 1 base left in between. In DNA form, the CDR3 reads TGTGCCAGCGACAATGAGCAGTTCTTC. This translates into CASDNEQFF.

V usage is TRBV5-1 and J usage is TRBJ2-5; D not resolved. The CDR3 loop spans 13 amino acids. Germline V gene data show CDR1 as SGHRS and CDR2 as YFSETQ. Trimming took 0 bases from V and 5 from J, leaving 8 bases between them. Here the CDR3 reads CASSLAFGETQYF. For the CDR3, the DNA is TGCGCCAGCAGCTTGGCTTTTGGGGAGACCCAGTACTTC.

The chain is built from TRBV30 and TRBJ2-2; D uncertain. Germline-derived CDR1 and CDR2 are GTSNPN and SVGIG (reference sequence). This CDR3 spans 13 amino acids. The V end was cut by 0 bases, the J end by 7 bases, with 9 bases between. CDR3 sequence (DNA): TGTGCCTGGAGTGTAGCTTTGGTCGGGGAGCTGTTTTTT. This codes for CAWSVALVGELFF.

V gene TRBV9 combines with J gene TRBJ2-3; 14 bases are shared with TRBD2. Unmatched junction bases numbered 16, after V lost 1 base and J lost 6 bases. This CDR3 is built from 20 residues. Per germline, CDR1 SGDLS and CDR2 YYNGEE. CDR3 residues: CASSVPGLAGVTPGLDTQYF. Written as DNA, the CDR3 is TGTGCCAGCAGCGTACCGGGACTAGCGGGAGTAACCCCAGGATTGGATACGCAGTATTTT.

The gene calls are TRBV11-2 and TRBJ2-2, with TRBD2 matching over 9 bases. Losses at the gene ends were 4 bases for V and 6 bases for J; bases not matched to a gene: 3. The CDR3 runs to 14 residues. Germline V gene data show CDR1 as SGHAT and CDR2 as FQNNGV. The CDR3 sequence: CASSSIAGAGELFF. The DNA of the CDR3 is TGTGCCAGCAGCTCCATAGCGGGAGCCGGGGAGCTGTTTTTT.

In regard to this clone: The identical CDR3 is also encoded by other nucleotide sequences in the sample. V is TRBV5-1 and J is TRBJ2-7; D not resolved. This CDR3 spans 11 amino acids. Germline loops: CDR1 SGHRS, CDR2 YFSETQ. Trimming removed 2 bases at V and 4 bases at J, with 4 bases between. The CDR3 DNA sequence: TGCGCCAGCAGCTTAGAGTACGAGCAGTACTTC. This gives the protein CASSLEYEQYF.

This chain connects TRBV14 to TRBJ2-2, with 10 bases identical to TRBD2. After removal of 2 bases from V and 5 bases from J, the junction contained 11 bases not matched to a gene. The germline V gene encodes CDR1 SGHDN and CDR2 FVKESK. CDR3 length: 18 amino acids. As DNA, the CDR3 is TGTGCCAGCAGCCAAAGAGGAGCGGGAGGGCCTTCTACCGGGGAGCTGTTTTTT. This codes for CASSQRGAGGPSTGELFF.

This clone was seen only once. The V gene is TRBV28, the J gene TRBJ2-1; 7 bases are a match to TRBD1. The CDR3 has 16 amino acids. Per the germline V gene, CDR1 is MDHEN and CDR2 is SYDVKM. J was trimmed by 0 bases and V by 8 bases; bases with no gene match: 10. CDR3 coding DNA: TGTGCCAGCGACCACCGGGACAGACACTCCTACAATGAGCAGTTCTTC. It is translated as CASDHRDRHSYNEQFF.

As for this clone: Other DNA sequences in this sample translate to the same CDR3. The chain couples TRBV6-6 to TRBJ2-3; 9 nucleotides line up with TRBD2. The CDR3 runs 14 residues. Germline V lookup: CDR1 MNHNY, CDR2 SVGAGI (reference sequence). V trimming: 2 bases; J trimming: 4 bases; junction bases outside the gene matches: 1. The CDR3 bases are TGTGCCAGCAGTTACGGCGGGAGGGCAGATACGCAGTATTTT. It is translated as CASSYGGRADTQYF.

The J gene is TRBJ2-7, the V gene TRBV19; TRBD1 agrees at 8 bases. The CDR3 has 16 residues. J was trimmed by 0 bases and V by 7 bases; bases with no gene match: 11. Germline V lookup: CDR1 LNHDA, CDR2 SQIVND (reference sequence). The CDR3 region is CASTRTGTGVSYEQYF. The DNA of the CDR3 is TGTGCCAGTACTCGCACCGGGACAGGAGTCTCCTACGAGCAGTACTTC. Full variable domain (outside the CDR3, taken from reference TRBV19 and TRBJ2-7): DGGITQSPKYLFRKEGQNVTLSCEQNLNHDAMYWYRQDPGQGLRLIYYSQIVNDFQKGDIAEGYSVSREKKESFPLTVTSAQKNPTAFYLCASTRTGTGVSYEQYFGPGTRLTVT.

The CDR3 bases are TGTGCCAGCAGCCCCTTTGTTGGGTCCCGCACAGATACGCAGTATTTT. As protein: CASSPFVGSRTDTQYF. This chain connects TRBV5-6 to TRBJ2-3; D ambiguous. V lost 4 bases, J lost 1 base, and 16 bases lay in between. This CDR3 is 16 amino acids long. Germline lookup yields CDR1 SGHDT and CDR2 YYEEEE.